This TCR beta chain was profiled in a study of cytomegalovirus exposure and HLA in healthy donors. A multiplex PCR was run with 60 Vbeta primers and 13 Jbeta primers. Produced via immunoSEQ multiplex PCR; TCRdb's table is partial and in-frame only. The sample holds 250,000 to 350,000 clones; roughly 80% are singletons and the top ten take about 0.29%. Looked up from germline, CDR1 is SGDLS and CDR2 is YYNGEE. Trimming left V 0 bases short and J 7 bases short, with 11 bases between. This CDR3 has 14 residues. The rearrangement joins TRBV9 to TRBJ1-5; D unresolved. The TCR originated in a girl aged 2 to 10 in good health and CMV-seronegative. The sample taken for sequencing was PBMCs. The CDR3 sequence is CASSVGGSSQPQHF. For the CDR3, the DNA is TGTGCCAGCAGCGTAGGGGGATCTAGCCAGCCCCAGCATTTT. Filled out from reference TRBV9 and TRBJ1-5, the complete variable domain reads DSGVTQTPKHLITATGQRVTLRCSPRSGDLSVYWYQQSLDQGLQFLIQYYNGEERAKGNILERFSAQQFPDLHSELNLSSLELGDSALYFCASSVGGSSQPQHFGDGTRLSIL.